The 31 T cell receptor beta chains below were found in one sample sequenced in a study of blood T cells in healthy people across ages. It was with a sample-barcoded 5' primer and a J-beta primer mix that a second PCR of about 7 to 12 cycles was run. TCRdb passed the 5' RACE reads through MiXCR, listing each CDR3 protein once. Of around 1.7 million distinct CDR3 sequences in the sample, over 25% are singletons; the top ten hold 7% to 9%. Specimen: blood. These receptors were collected from a woman in her twenties or thirties in good health.

V and J are TRBV20-1 and TRBJ2-7; D ambiguous. The ends were cut back, 5 bases at V and 0 bases at J, with 14 bases in the middle. Germline CDR1 reads DFQATT; CDR2 reads SNEGSKA (reference sequence). This CDR3 spans 14 amino acids. Here the CDR3 reads CSAFRALSSYEQYF. CDR3 nucleotide sequence: TGCAGTGCTTTCCGGGCCCTGAGCTCCTACGAGCAGTACTTC.

The gene calls are TRBV4-1 and TRBJ1-2; possibly TRBD1 for D (5 bases). The CDR3 spans 15 residues. In germline, CDR1 is MGHRA, CDR2 YSYEKL. V was pared by 2 bases and J by 3 bases, with 13 bases between. The CDR3 here is CASSQPSQGDYGYTF. In DNA, the CDR3 is TGCGCCAGCAGCCAACCATCCCAGGGTGACTATGGCTACACCTTC.

This clonotype was recorded a few times. This rearrangement joins TRBV7-9 to TRBJ1-4; no clear D. From germline, CDR1 is SEHNR and CDR2 FQNEAQ (reference sequence). This CDR3 spans 14 amino acids. Trimming took 4 bases from V and 8 from J, leaving 14 bases between them. The CDR3 DNA follows: TGTGCCAGCAGCTCCGGGCCCTCTGCCGAAAAACTGTTTTTT. Amino acid sequence: CASSSGPSAEKLFF.

This clonotype has at least ten counts. The rearrangement joins TRBV7-6 to TRBJ2-1; D possibly corresponds to TRBD1 (7 bases). Per the germline V gene, CDR1 is SGHVS and CDR2 is FNYEAQ. The length of the CDR3 is 14 residues. The ends were cut back, 1 base at V and 12 bases at J, with 16 bases in the middle. CDR3 loop: CASSLVAPQGGQFF. CDR3 DNA sequence: TGTGCCAGCAGCTTAGTGGCCCCCCAGGGGGGGCAGTTCTTC.

As regards this clonotype: The junction does not match germline at one end; this may be a read error. The chain uses TRBV5-5 and TRBJ1-2; D uncertain. Germline V lookup: CDR1 SGHKS, CDR2 YYEKEE (reference sequence). The CDR3 has 15 residues. CDR3 nucleotide sequence: TGTGCCTGCAGCCCATCCCAAAGCGTTAACTATGGCTACACCTTC. Translated: CACSPSQSVNYGYTF.

In this sample, this clonotype turned up a few times. V and J are TRBV12-5 and TRBJ1-2, with D unresolved. Germline lookup yields CDR1 LGHNT and CDR2 FRNRAP. There are 15 residues in the CDR3. V was cut by 5 bases and J by 4 bases, with 17 bases left in between. The CDR3 DNA follows: TGTGCTAGTGGTCCCCCTCTTGGGTTAGGCTATGGCTACACCTTC. Encoded protein: CASGPPLGLGYGYTF.

The J gene is TRBJ2-2, the V gene TRBV10-1; D ambiguous. CDR3 length: 15 residues. Germline V gene sequence: CDR1 WNHNN, CDR2 SYGVQD (reference sequence). With 0 bases removed from V and 7 bases from J, the gap between germline ends came to 12 bases. The CDR3 DNA follows: TGCGCCAGCAGTGAGTCCAGGCCCCATTACGGGGAGCTGTTTTTT. It specifies CASSESRPHYGELFF.

For this clonotype: A much larger clone sits a single nucleotide away, making a read error possible. The V call is TRBV7-9, the J call TRBJ2-7; 11 bases align to TRBD2. Losses at the gene ends were 2 bases for V and 7 bases for J; bases not matched to a gene: 7. The CDR3 totals 15 residues. Germline-derived CDR1 and CDR2 are SEHNR and FQNEAQ (reference sequence). In nucleotides, the CDR3 is TGTGCCAGCAGCTTAACTAGCGGGGGTTGGAATGAGCAGTACTTC. Amino acid sequence: CASSLTSGGWNEQYF.

This clonotype was counted at least ten times. The rearrangement joins TRBV5-5 to TRBJ2-1; a weak D match, TRBD1 (6 bases). The V and J ends lost 4 bases and 0 bases respectively, with 17 bases between them. CDR1 and CDR2 (germline): SGHKS, YYEKEE (reference sequence). CDR3 size: 17 residues. This chain's CDR3 is CASSIAPTGNSYNEQFF. CDR3 nucleotides: TGTGCCAGCAGCATAGCCCCCACAGGGAACTCCTACAATGAGCAGTTCTTC.

This clonotype was picked up a small number of times. The chain uses TRBV7-3 and TRBJ2-4; 8 positions match TRBD1. Gene TRBJ2-5 matches the end of the DNA better, so the J call may be wrong. The CDR3 has 16 residues. Germline CDR1 SGHTA, CDR2 FQGTGA. This CDR3 is CASSFAGQGSQETQYF. The CDR3 DNA reads TGTGCCAGCAGCTTTGCAGGACAGGGATCCCAAGAGACCCAGTACTTC.

In regard to this clonotype: The junction shows a germline mismatch at one end, possibly a read error. The CDR3 loop reads CTSVEGGLGAYEQYF. The CDR3 DNA follows: TGTACCAGCGTGGAGGGGGGTTTGGGGGCTTACGAGCAGTACTTC. The chain recombines TRBV12-3 or TRBV12-4 with TRBJ2-7; TRBD1 or TRBD2 may be the D gene (6 bases each). The CDR3 contains 15 residues.

This clonotype was seen a few times. The rearrangement links TRBV10-3 to TRBJ2-1; D unclear. The germline V gene has CDR1 ENHRY and CDR2 SYGVKD. This CDR3 region has 12 residues. The V gene lost 1 base and the J gene lost 8 bases, with 6 bases spanning the gap. The CDR3 sequence is CAISEFGDEQFF. CDR3 DNA: TGTGCCATCAGTGAGTTTGGGGATGAGCAGTTCTTC.

This clonotype was counted many times. The chain carries TRBV6-1 and TRBJ2-7, with 7 bases identical to TRBD1. The V and J ends lost 4 bases and 2 bases, in that order; junction bases with no gene match: 11. Germline assignment: CDR1 MNHNS and CDR2 SASEGT. The CDR3 is made up of 16 amino acids. The CDR3 DNA reads TGTGCCAGCAGTGTTAACCGGGACAGTGTTACCTACGAGCAGTACTTC. Amino acid sequence: CASSVNRDSVTYEQYF.

The chain carries TRBV2 and TRBJ2-7; TRBD1 agrees at 8 bases. CDR1 SNHLY and CDR2 FYNNEI come from the germline V gene. V was pared by 8 bases and J by 5 bases, with 8 bases of the junction left unmatched. The CDR3 totals 13 residues. The CDR3 protein is CASERTGWNEQYF. The CDR3 DNA follows: TGTGCCAGCGAGAGGACAGGGTGGAACGAGCAGTACTTC.

The chain links TRBV7-9 to TRBJ2-1; D perhaps matches TRBD2 (5 bases). V lost 1 base to trimming and J lost 6 bases, with 16 bases between them. Germline loops: CDR1 SEHNR, CDR2 FQNEAQ (reference sequence). The CDR3 is 16 amino acids. CDR3 amino acids: CASSLGIWTLTNEQFF. The CDR3, as DNA: TGTGCCAGCAGCTTAGGAATCTGGACTCTCACCAATGAGCAGTTCTTC.

This chain links TRBV5-6 with TRBJ2-7, with a possible D match to TRBD2 (5 bases). The CDR3 extends over 14 amino acids. The V gene's germline CDR1 is SGHDT and CDR2 YYEEEE. Trimming stripped 6 bases from V and 1 base from J, with 14 bases between. CDR3 DNA sequence: TGTGCCAGCATAAGTGGGAGAGGATCCTACGAGCAGTACTTC. It specifies CASISGRGSYEQYF.

This chain joins TRBV20-1 and TRBJ1-1, with TRBD1 identical over 7 bases. Per the germline V gene, CDR1 is DFQATT and CDR2 is SNEGSKA (reference sequence). The CDR3 loop spans 15 amino acids. Trimming at V came to 4 bases and at J to 1 base, leaving 9 bases not matched to a gene. The CDR3 region has the DNA TGCAGTGCTAAAACACTGACAGGGAGGAACACTGAAGCTTTCTTT. It translates to CSAKTLTGRNTEAFF.

This clonotype appeared many times. The chain joins TRBV6-6 to TRBJ2-1; D not resolved. The V end was cut by 1 base, the J end by 4 bases, with 5 bases between. This CDR3 is built from 13 residues. Germline-derived CDR1 and CDR2 are MNHNY and SVGAGI (reference sequence). CDR3: CASSYYGYNEQFF. CDR3 bases: TGTGCCAGCAGTTACTACGGTTACAATGAGCAGTTCTTC.

This sequence joins TRBV7-9 and TRBJ2-3; D not certain. V was clipped by 1 base and J by 6 bases, with 14 bases between them. The CDR3 loop spans 15 amino acids. Per germline, CDR1 SEHNR and CDR2 FQNEAQ (reference sequence). The CDR3 DNA reads TGTGCCAGCAGCTTAGATTTAACTGAGAGGGATACGCAGTATTTT. This translates into CASSLDLTERDTQYF.

The table lists this clonotype with a few counts. The V and J genes are TRBV3-1 and TRBJ1-5, with unresolved D. Germline V CDR1 and CDR2: LGHDT, YNNKEL (reference sequence). The V end was cut by 4 bases, the J end by 7 bases, with 14 bases between. The CDR3 runs 14 residues. CDR3 nucleotides: TGTGCCAGCAGCCGCTCTCTAGTCGGCCAGCCCCAGCATTTT. This gives the protein CASSRSLVGQPQHF.

In its sample, this clonotype was seen a few times. The chain employs TRBV29-1 and TRBJ2-1; the D gene is possibly TRBD2 (6 bases). Per the germline V gene, CDR1 is SQVTM and CDR2 is ANQGSEA. The ends were cut back, 4 bases at V and 6 bases at J, with 19 bases in the middle. This CDR3 is built from 15 residues. The CDR3 DNA reads TGCAGCGTTGCAATTCTAGCGTCCCAAAGCAATGAGCAGTTCTTC. This encodes CSVAILASQSNEQFF.

This clonotype was detected a few times. This rearrangement joins TRBV20-1 to TRBJ1-1; D ambiguous. The germline gives CDR1 DFQATT, CDR2 SNEGSKA (reference sequence). This CDR3 is built from 13 residues. Between the trimmed V and J ends, which lost 3 bases and 6 bases, there was a span of 14 bases. The CDR3 sequence is CSARQPSLSEAFF. The CDR3 coding sequence is TGCAGTGCTAGGCAGCCGAGTTTATCTGAAGCTTTCTTT.

The chain links TRBV7-2 to TRBJ2-1; no firm D call. The V end was cut by 1 base, the J end by 5 bases, with 9 bases between. CDR3 size: 14 residues. The V gene's germline CDR1 is SGHTA and CDR2 FQGNSA. CDR3 protein: CASSLEGRHNEQFF. DNA of the CDR3: TGTGCCAGCAGCTTAGAGGGTAGACACAATGAGCAGTTCTTC.

CDR3 bases: TGTGCCTGGAGGGACAGGGCCCTGGACTACGAGCAGTACTTC. This codes for CAWRDRALDYEQYF. J is TRBJ2-7 and V is TRBV30; 8 positions match TRBD1. Germline loops: CDR1 GTSNPN, CDR2 SVGIG (reference sequence). Losses at the gene ends were 3 bases for V and 3 bases for J; bases not matched to a gene: 7. The CDR3 is 14 residues long.

This clonotype occurred many times. The gene calls are TRBV7-6 and TRBJ2-5, with TRBD1 matching over 7 bases. This CDR3 has 13 amino acids. The germline V gene has CDR1 SGHVS and CDR2 FNYEAQ. V trimming: 5 bases; J trimming: 3 bases; junction bases outside the gene matches: 3. CDR3 residues: CASSMGQKETQYF. The CDR3 DNA reads TGTGCCAGCAGCATGGGACAGAAAGAGACCCAGTACTTC.

This clonotype occurred many times. This chain uses TRBV5-1 with TRBJ2-1; TRBD2 agrees at 7 bases. Losses at the gene ends were 0 bases for V and 1 base for J; bases not matched to a gene: 4. The CDR3 loop spans 16 amino acids. Germline V CDR1 and CDR2: SGHRS, YFSETQ. As DNA, the CDR3 is TGCGCCAGCAGCTTGGCCCGGACTAGTTCCTACAATGAGCAGTTCTTC. Translated, it gives CASSLARTSSYNEQFF.

The table lists this clonotype with a few counts. The chain recombines TRBV6-5 with TRBJ2-1; TRBD1 matches 10 bases. Germline trimming cut 5 bases from V and 7 bases from J; bases unmatched to any gene: 5. Germline assignment: CDR1 MNHEY and CDR2 SVGAGI. This CDR3 spans 14 amino acids. The CDR3 loop reads CASSRQGARNEQFF. In DNA, the CDR3 is TGTGCCAGCAGTCGACAGGGGGCTAGGAATGAGCAGTTCTTC.

This clonotype was found a few times. The chain couples TRBV12-3 or TRBV12-4 to TRBJ1-2, with unresolved D. The CDR3 sequence is 14 residues long. Trimming stripped 8 bases from V and 4 bases from J, with 17 bases between. CDR3 sequence reads: CASAPRQSLYGYTF. Here the CDR3 DNA reads TGTGCCAGCGCCCCACGTCAGTCCCTCTATGGCTACACCTTC.

The chain carries TRBV15 and TRBJ1-1; D may be TRBD1 (6 bases). Germline V lookup: CDR1 LNHNV, CDR2 YYDKDF (reference sequence). Trimming removed 2 bases from V and 1 base from J, with 11 bases in between. The CDR3 sequence is 15 residues long. CDR3 in amino acids: CATSRPRQENTEAFF. The CDR3 coding sequence is TGTGCCACCAGCAGACCCCGACAGGAGAACACTGAAGCTTTCTTT.

Only a few counts were recorded for this clonotype. This chain joins TRBV12-3 or TRBV12-4 and TRBJ2-7; D is unclear. The CDR3 loop spans 16 amino acids. V lost 5 bases and J lost 0, with 17 bases in between. This chain's CDR3 is CASSPAFARSSYEQYF. For the CDR3, the DNA is TGTGCCAGCAGTCCTGCTTTTGCCCGGAGCTCCTACGAGCAGTACTTC.

A remark on this clonotype: A junction boundary mismatches the germline segment, possibly from a read error. The chain couples TRBV7-9 to TRBJ1-2; TRBD1 matches 7 bases. The CDR3 spans 14 residues. Germline CDR1 reads SEHNR; CDR2 reads FQNEAQ (reference sequence). The CDR3 region is CVSSLERGQGGYTF. The CDR3 region has the DNA TGTGTCAGCAGCTTAGAAAGGGGGCAAGGTGGCTACACCTTC.